The 9 T cell receptor beta chains given below trace back to one sample, sequenced in a study of blood T cell repertoires in COVID-19. The protocol was immunoSEQ multiplex PCR, while the TCRdb copy is restricted to in-frame clones and leaves out a portion. The sample lists over 200,000 clones, over 70% seen once, with around 30% in the top ten. The sample taken for sequencing was peripheral blood. Receptors were obtained from a man in his forties or fifties with acute or convalescent COVID-19.

The genes are TRBV5-6 and TRBJ1-1, with no clear D. Trimming stripped 0 bases from V and 2 bases from J, with 8 bases between. Looked up from germline, CDR1 is SGHDT and CDR2 is YYEEEE. This CDR3 is built from 14 residues. This chain's CDR3 is CASSLERGNTEAFF. CDR3 coding DNA: TGTGCCAGCAGCTTGGAACGGGGAAACACTGAAGCTTTCTTT.

The J gene is TRBJ2-4, the V gene TRBV4-1; TRBD1 matches 9 bases. Germline loops: CDR1 MGHRA, CDR2 YSYEKL. With V trimmed by 2 bases and J by 2 bases, 13 bases remained unmatched. The CDR3 runs 19 residues. CDR3 region: CASSQRPPGTGHSKNIQYF. CDR3 DNA: TGCGCCAGCAGCCAACGCCCGCCGGGGACAGGGCATTCCAAAAACATTCAGTACTTC.

This rearrangement joins TRBV11-3 to TRBJ2-7; D not certain. Germline loops: CDR1 SGHNT, CDR2 YENEEA. There are 13 residues in the CDR3. Trimming took off 2 bases at V and 9 bases at J, with 14 bases between the two ends. The CDR3 bases are TGTGCCAGCAGCTTAAACCCAGCAGGCGTGCAGTACTTC. This translates into CASSLNPAGVQYF.

The V and J genes are TRBV6-6 and TRBJ1-1, with 7 bases aligning to TRBD1. The CDR3 extends over 15 amino acids. The germline V gene has CDR1 MNHNY and CDR2 SVGAGI (reference sequence). V was pared by 4 bases and J by 7 bases, with 12 bases of the junction left unmatched. The CDR3: CASSSSTGAPVEAFF. In nucleotides, the CDR3 is TGTGCCAGCAGTTCAAGTACAGGGGCCCCAGTTGAAGCTTTCTTT.

This sequence joins TRBV5-1 and TRBJ1-4; TRBD1 aligns across 7 bases. Germline values: CDR1 SGHRS, CDR2 YFSETQ. With 0 bases clipped from V and 5 bases from J, the junction kept 4 bases outside the gene matches. This CDR3 has 15 residues. CDR3 coding DNA: TGCGCCAGCAGCTTGGATCCAGGGGGGAATGAAAAACTGTTTTTT. It is translated as CASSLDPGGNEKLFF.

The chain recombines TRBV19 with TRBJ2-7, with TRBD1 matching over 9 bases. The V segment lost 5 bases and the J segment 2 bases; nucleotides outside the gene matches: 4. CDR1 LNHDA and CDR2 SQIVND come from the germline V gene (reference sequence). The CDR3 runs 14 residues. CDR3 nucleotides: TGTGCCAGTAGTGGAGGGACAGGGCCCTACGAGCAGTACTTC. Translated: CASSGGTGPYEQYF.

The CDR3 DNA is TGTGCCACCCGACGTAGCGTTGAGGGCCGGCACGAGCAGTACTTC. As protein: CATRRSVEGRHEQYF. The chain combines TRBV7-2 with TRBJ2-7; D may be TRBD2 (5 bases). The CDR3 covers 15 residues. Germline V gene sequence: CDR1 SGHTA, CDR2 FQGNSA. V lost 10 bases to trimming and J lost 5 bases, with 24 bases between them.

This clone was seen a handful of times. This chain links TRBV27 with TRBJ2-7, with D possibly matching TRBD1 (7 bases). V lost 11 bases, J lost 3 bases, and 14 bases lay in between. The germline V gene encodes CDR1 MNHEY and CDR2 SMNVEV (reference sequence). The CDR3 totals 12 residues. The CDR3 here is CACGDSIYEQYF. The CDR3 DNA follows: TGTGCCTGCGGGGACAGCATCTACGAGCAGTACTTC.

This clone was seen once. This chain connects TRBV25-1 to TRBJ1-1, with D possibly being TRBD1 (6 bases). This CDR3 comprises 15 residues. V was cut by 4 bases and J by 0 bases, with 12 bases left in between. Germline V gene lookup returns CDR1 MGHDK and CDR2 SYGVNS. CDR3 sequence (DNA): TGTGCCAGCAGTGCTGCCCAGGGGTTGAACACTGAAGCTTTCTTT. This encodes CASSAAQGLNTEAFF.